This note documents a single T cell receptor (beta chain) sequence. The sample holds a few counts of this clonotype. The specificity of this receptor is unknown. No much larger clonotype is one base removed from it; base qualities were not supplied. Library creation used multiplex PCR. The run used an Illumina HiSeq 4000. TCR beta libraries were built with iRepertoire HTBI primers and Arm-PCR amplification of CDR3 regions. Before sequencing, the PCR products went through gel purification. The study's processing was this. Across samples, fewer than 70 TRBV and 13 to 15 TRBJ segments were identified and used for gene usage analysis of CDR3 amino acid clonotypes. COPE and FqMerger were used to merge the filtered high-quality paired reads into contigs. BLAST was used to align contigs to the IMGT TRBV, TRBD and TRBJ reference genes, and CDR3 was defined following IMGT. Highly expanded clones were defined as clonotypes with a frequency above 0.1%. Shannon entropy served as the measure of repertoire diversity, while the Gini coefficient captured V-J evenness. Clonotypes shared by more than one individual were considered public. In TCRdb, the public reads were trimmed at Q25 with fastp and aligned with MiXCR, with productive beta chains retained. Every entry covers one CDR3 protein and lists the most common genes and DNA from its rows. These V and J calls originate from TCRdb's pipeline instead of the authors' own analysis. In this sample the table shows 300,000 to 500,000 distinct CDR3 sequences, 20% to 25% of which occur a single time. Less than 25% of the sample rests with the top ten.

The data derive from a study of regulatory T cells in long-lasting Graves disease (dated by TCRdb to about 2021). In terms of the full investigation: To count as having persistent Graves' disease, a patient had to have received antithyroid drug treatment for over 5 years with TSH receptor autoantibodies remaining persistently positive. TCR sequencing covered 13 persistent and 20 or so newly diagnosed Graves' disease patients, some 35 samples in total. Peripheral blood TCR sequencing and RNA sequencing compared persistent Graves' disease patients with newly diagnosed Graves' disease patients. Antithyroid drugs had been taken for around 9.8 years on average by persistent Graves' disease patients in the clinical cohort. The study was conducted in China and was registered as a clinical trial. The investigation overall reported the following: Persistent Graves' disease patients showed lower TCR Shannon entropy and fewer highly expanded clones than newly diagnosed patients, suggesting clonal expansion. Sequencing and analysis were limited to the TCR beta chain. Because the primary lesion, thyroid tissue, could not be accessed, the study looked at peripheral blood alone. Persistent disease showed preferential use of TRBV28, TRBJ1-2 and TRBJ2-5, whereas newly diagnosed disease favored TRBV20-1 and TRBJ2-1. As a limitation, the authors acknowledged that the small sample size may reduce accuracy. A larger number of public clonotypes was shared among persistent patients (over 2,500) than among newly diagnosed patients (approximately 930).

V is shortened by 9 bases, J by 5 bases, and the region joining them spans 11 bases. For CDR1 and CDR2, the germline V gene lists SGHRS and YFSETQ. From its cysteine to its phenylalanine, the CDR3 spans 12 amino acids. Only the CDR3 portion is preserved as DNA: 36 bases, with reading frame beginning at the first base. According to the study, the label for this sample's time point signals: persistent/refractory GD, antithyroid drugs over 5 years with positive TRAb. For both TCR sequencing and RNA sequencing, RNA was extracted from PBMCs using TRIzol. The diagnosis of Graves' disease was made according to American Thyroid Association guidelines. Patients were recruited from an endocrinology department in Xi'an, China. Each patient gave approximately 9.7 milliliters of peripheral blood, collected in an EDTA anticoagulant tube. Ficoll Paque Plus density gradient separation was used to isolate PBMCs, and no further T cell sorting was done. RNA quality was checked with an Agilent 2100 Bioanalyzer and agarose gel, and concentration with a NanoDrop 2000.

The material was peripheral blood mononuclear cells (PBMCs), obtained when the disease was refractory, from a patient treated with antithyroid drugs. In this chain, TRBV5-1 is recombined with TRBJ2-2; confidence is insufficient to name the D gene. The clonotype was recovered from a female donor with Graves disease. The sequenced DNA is TGCGCCACTGGGCGCGATACCGGGGAGCTGTTTTTT. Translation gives CATGRDTGELFF.